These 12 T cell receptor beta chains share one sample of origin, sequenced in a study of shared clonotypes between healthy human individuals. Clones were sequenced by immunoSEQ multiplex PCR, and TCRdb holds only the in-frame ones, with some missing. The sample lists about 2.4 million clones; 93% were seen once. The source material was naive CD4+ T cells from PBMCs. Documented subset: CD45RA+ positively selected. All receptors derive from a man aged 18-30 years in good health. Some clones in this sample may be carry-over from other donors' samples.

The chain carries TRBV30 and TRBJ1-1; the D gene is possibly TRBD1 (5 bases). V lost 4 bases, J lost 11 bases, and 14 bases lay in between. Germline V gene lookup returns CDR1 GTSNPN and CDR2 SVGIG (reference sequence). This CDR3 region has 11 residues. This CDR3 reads CAWMGVGRAFF. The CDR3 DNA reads TGTGCCTGGATGGGGGTGGGTCGGGCTTTCTTT.

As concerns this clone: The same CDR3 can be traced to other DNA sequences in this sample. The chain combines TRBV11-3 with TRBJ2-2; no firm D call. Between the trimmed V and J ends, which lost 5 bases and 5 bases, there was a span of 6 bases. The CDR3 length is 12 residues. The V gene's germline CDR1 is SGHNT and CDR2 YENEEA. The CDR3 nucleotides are TGTGCCAGCAGCCCCAGTACCGGGGAGCTGTTTTTT. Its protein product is CASSPSTGELFF.

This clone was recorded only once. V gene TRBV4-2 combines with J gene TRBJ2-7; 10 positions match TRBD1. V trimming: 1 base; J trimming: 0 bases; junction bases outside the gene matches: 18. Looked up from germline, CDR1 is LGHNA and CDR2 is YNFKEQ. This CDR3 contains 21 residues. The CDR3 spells CASSQVLRWDRGRRHSYEQYF. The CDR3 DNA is TGTGCCAGCAGCCAAGTCCTTCGATGGGACAGGGGACGGAGGCACTCCTACGAGCAGTACTTC.

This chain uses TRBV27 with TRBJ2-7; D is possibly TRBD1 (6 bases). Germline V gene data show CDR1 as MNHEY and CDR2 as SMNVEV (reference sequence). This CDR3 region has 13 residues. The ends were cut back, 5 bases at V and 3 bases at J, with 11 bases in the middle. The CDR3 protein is CASSPGTLYEQYF. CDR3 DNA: TGTGCCAGCAGTCCCGGGACACTCTACGAGCAGTACTTC.

The CDR3: CASSFRGLSGEQYF. For the CDR3, the DNA is TGTGCCAGCAGCTTCCGAGGGCTTTCGGGCGAGCAGTACTTC. The chain links TRBV5-5 to TRBJ2-7, with D possibly being TRBD2 (5 bases). The CDR3 runs 14 residues. Deletions cut 2 bases from V and 6 bases from J, with 15 bases between. Germline assignment: CDR1 SGHKS and CDR2 YYEKEE (reference sequence).

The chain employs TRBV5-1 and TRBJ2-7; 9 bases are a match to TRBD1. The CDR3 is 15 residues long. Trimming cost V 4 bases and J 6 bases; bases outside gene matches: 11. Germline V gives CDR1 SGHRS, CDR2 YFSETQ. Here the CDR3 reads CASSNAGTGFGEQYF. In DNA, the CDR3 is TGCGCCAGCAGCAACGCCGGGACAGGGTTCGGCGAGCAGTACTTC.

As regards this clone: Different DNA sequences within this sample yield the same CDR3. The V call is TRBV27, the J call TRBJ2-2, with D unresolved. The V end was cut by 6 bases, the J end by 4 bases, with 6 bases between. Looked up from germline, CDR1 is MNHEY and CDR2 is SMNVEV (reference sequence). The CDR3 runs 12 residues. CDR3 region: CASSRFTGELFF. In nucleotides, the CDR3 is TGTGCCAGCAGCCGGTTCACCGGGGAGCTGTTTTTT.

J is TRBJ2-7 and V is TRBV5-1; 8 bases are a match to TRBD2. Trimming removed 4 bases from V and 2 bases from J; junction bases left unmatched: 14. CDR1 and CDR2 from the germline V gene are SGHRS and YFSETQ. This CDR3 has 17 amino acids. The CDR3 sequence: CASSGPSKREMAYEQYF. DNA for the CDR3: TGCGCCAGCAGCGGCCCCTCTAAGCGGGAGATGGCCTACGAGCAGTACTTC.

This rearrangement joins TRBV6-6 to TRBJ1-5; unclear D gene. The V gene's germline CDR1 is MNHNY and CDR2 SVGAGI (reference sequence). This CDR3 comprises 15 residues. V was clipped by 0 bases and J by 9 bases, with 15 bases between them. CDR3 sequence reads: CASSYSMAERGPQHF. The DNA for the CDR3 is TGTGCCAGCAGTTACTCGATGGCAGAACGGGGGCCCCAGCATTTT.

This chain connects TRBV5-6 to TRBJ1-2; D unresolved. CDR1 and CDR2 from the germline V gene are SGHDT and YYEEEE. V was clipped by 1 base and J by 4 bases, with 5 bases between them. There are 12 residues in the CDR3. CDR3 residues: CASSLRVYGYTF. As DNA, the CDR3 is TGTGCCAGCAGCTTGAGGGTCTATGGCTACACCTTC.

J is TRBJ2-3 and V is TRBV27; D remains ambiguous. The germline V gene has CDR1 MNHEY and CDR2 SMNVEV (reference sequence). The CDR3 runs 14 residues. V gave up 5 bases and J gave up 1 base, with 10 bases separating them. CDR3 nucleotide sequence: TGTGCCAGCAGTCCTCGGGCCGGCACAGATACGCAGTATTTT. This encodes CASSPRAGTDTQYF.

The CDR3 nucleotides read TGTGCCAGCAGCTCTCCGGGACTAGAGAACACCGGGGAGCTGTTTTTT. This encodes CASSSPGLENTGELFF. The gene calls are TRBV7-8 and TRBJ2-2; 8 bases align to TRBD2. The CDR3 spans 16 residues. V lost 4 bases, J lost 1 base, and 5 bases stayed unmatched. Germline CDR1 SGHVS, CDR2 FQNEAQ.